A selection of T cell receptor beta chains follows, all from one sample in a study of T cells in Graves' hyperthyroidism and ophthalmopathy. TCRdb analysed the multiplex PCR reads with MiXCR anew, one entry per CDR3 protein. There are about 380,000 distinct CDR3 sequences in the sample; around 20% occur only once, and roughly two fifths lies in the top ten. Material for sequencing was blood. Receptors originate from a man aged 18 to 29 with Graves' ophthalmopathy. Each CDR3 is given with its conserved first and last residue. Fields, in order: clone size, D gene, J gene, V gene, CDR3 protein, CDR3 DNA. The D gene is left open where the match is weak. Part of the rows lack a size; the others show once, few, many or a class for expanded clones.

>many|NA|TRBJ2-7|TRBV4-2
CASSPSVDGEQYF
TGTGCCAGCAGCCCAAGTGTGGACGGCGAGCAGTACTTC
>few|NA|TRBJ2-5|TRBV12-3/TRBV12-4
CASRYPGLTETQYF
TGTGCCAGCAGATATCCGGGGCTAACGGAGACCCAGTACTTC
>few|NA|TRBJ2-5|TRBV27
CASMWDGLQETQYF
TGTGCCAGTATGTGGGACGGCCTACAAGAGACCCAGTACTTC
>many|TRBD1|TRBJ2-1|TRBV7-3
CASSPLGQGNEQFF
TGTGCCAGCAGCCCTCTGGGACAGGGCAATGAGCAGTTCTTC
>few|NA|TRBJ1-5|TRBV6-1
CASSYKISNQPQHF
TGTGCCAGCAGTTACAAAATTAGCAATCAGCCCCAGCATTTT
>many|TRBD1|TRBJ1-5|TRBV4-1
CASSHETGDQPQHF
TGCGCCAGCAGCCACGAAACAGGGGATCAGCCCCAGCATTTT
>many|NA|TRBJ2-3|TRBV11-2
CASSPPLRNGWPDTQYF
TGTGCCAGCAGCCCGCCCTTGAGGAATGGGTGGCCAGATACGCAGTATTTT
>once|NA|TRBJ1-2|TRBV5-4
CASSLGRGNYGYTF
TGTGCCAGCAGCTTGGGACGGGGGAACTATGGCTACACCTTC
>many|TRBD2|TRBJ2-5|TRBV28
CASRPSGQGGKTQYF
TGTGCCAGCAGACCCTCGGGGCAGGGAGGGAAGACCCAGTACTTC
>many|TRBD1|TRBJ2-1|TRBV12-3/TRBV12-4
CASNPGQGNEQFF
TGTGCCAGCAACCCAGGACAGGGGAATGAGCAGTTCTTC
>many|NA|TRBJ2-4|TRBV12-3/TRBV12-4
CASSLTAGANIQYF
TGTGCCAGCAGTTTAACGGCTGGGGCGAACATTCAGTACTTC
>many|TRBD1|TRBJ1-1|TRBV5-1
CASRLLPGGAERNTEAFF
TGCGCCAGCAGGCTCCTTCCAGGGGGCGCGGAAAGAAACACTGAAGCTTTCTTT
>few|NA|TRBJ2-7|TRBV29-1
CSVAPDAGGYEQYF
TGCAGCGTTGCTCCGGACGCCGGCGGGTACGAGCAGTACTTC
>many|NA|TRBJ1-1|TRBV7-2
CASARGGFMNTEAFF
TGTGCCAGCGCTAGGGGGGGGTTCATGAACACTGAAGCTTTCTTT
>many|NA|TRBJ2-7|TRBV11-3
CASSLGSGRGYEQYF
TGTGCCAGCAGCTTAGGGTCGGGCAGGGGCTACGAGCAGTACTTC
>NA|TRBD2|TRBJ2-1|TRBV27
CASSSWTSGGYSLSYNEQFF
TGTGCCAGCAGTTCGTGGACTAGCGGGGGGTATAGCTTGTCCTACAATGAGCAGTTCTTC
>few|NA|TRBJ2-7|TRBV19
CASSTRDGSYEQYF
TGTGCCAGTAGTACCCGGGACGGCTCCTACGAGCAGTACTTC
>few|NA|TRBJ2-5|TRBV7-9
CASTLWGRGSETQYF
TGTGCCAGCACCCTGTGGGGTAGGGGGTCAGAGACCCAGTACTTC
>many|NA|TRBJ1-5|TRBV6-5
CASRPGPGQLNQPQHF
TGTGCCAGCAGGCCTGGACCCGGACAGCTCAATCAGCCCCAGCATTTT
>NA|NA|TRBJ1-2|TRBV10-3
CATQVGNNYGYTF
TGTGCCACCCAGGTGGGGAACAACTATGGCTACACCTTC
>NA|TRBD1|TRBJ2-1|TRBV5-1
CASSLGRGSMNEQFF
TGCGCCAGCAGCTTGGGCAGGGGGTCTATGAATGAGCAGTTCTTC
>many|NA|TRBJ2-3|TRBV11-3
CASSSGRDIVSDTQYF
TGTGCCAGCAGCTCGGGCCGGGACATCGTGTCAGATACGCAGTATTTT
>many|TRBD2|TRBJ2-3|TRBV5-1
CASSALQRGYTDTQYF
TGCGCCAGCAGCGCACTGCAGCGGGGGTACACAGATACGCAGTATTTT
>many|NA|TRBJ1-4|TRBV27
CASTRTASHEKLFF
TGTGCCAGCACCCGGACAGCCAGCCATGAAAAACTGTTTTTT
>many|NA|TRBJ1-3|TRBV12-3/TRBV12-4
CAVHMDKSGNTIYF
TGTGCCGTTCACATGGACAAGTCTGGAAACACCATATATTTT
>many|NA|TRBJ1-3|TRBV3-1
CASSQRVTGNTIYF
TGTGCCAGCAGCCAAAGGGTGACTGGAAACACCATATATTTT
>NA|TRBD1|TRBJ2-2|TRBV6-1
CASSGQDTGELFF
TGTGCCAGCTCGGGACAGGACACCGGGGAGCTGTTTTTT
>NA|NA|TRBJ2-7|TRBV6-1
CASSPLTGRYEQYF
TGTGCCAGCAGTCCCCTGACGGGGAGATACGAGCAGTACTTC
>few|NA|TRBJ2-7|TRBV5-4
CASSSEGSKDEQYF
TGTGCCAGCAGCTCGGAAGGTAGTAAGGACGAGCAGTACTTC
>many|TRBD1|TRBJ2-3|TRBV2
CASTYEPPGQGGSDTQYF
TGTGCCAGCACTTATGAACCCCCGGGACAGGGAGGATCAGATACGCAGTATTTT
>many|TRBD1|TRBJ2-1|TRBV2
CASMTGTGVSYNEQFF
TGTGCCAGCATGACTGGGACAGGCGTCTCCTACAATGAGCAGTTCTTC
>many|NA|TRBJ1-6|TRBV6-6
CASSYRTTDSPLHF
TGTGCCAGCAGTTACAGAACTACGGATTCACCCCTCCACTTT
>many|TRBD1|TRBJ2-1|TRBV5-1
CASSFRPGTGDGNEQFF
TGCGCCAGCAGCTTCCGTCCCGGGACAGGGGACGGCAATGAGCAGTTCTTC
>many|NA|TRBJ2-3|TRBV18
CASSATNADTQYF
TGTGCCAGCTCAGCGACTAACGCAGATACGCAGTATTTT
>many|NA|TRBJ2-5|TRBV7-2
CASSFQGGVMETQYF
TGTGCCAGCAGCTTCCAAGGAGGGGTGATGGAGACCCAGTACTTC
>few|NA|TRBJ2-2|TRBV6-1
CASTKRGKWELFF
TGTGCCAGCACGAAACGGGGGAAGTGGGAGCTGTTTTTT
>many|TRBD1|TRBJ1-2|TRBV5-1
CASSSLQGVSGYTF
TGCGCCAGCAGCTCCTTACAGGGGGTGTCTGGCTACACCTTC
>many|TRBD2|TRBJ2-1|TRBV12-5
CASGVAGFNEQFF
TGTGCTAGTGGGGTAGCGGGGTTCAATGAGCAGTTCTTC
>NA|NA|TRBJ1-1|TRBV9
CASSVNSGEAFF
TGTGCCAGCAGCGTCAACTCGGGTGAAGCTTTCTTT
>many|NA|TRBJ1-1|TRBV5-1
CASSLQGVSEAFF
TGCGCCAGCAGCTTACAGGGTGTGAGTGAAGCTTTCTTT
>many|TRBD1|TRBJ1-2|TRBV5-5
CASSLDFSGQVLDYTF
TGTGCCAGCAGCTTGGACTTTTCGGGACAGGTTTTAGACTACACCTTC
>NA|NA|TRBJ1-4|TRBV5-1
CASSLVPTTNEKLFF
TGCGCCAGCAGCTTGGTTCCCACAACTAATGAAAAACTGTTTTTT
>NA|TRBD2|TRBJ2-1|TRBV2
CASTDRTSGGLSSYNEQFF
TGTGCCAGCACTGATAGGACTAGCGGGGGGCTAAGCTCCTACAATGAGCAGTTCTTC
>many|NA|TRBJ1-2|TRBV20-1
CSAPSPRGEGYTF
TGCAGTGCTCCCTCCCCCAGGGGAGAAGGCTACACCTTC
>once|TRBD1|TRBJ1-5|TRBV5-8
CASSRGTGTDSNQPQHF
TGTGCCAGCAGCCGGGGGACAGGGACCGATAGCAATCAGCCCCAGCATTTT
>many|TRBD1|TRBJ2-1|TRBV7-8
CASSRYTGTGHYNEQFF
TGTGCCAGCAGCCGGTACACCGGGACAGGGCACTACAATGAGCAGTTCTTC
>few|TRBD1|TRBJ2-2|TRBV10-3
CATTGTGELFF
TGTGCCACGACAGGGACCGGGGAGCTGTTTTTT
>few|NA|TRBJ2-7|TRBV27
CASSLRGNYEQYF
TGTGCCAGCAGTTTAAGGGGGAACTACGAGCAGTACTTC
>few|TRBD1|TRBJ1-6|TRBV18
CASSRQGMNSPLHF
TGTGCCAGCTCCCGACAGGGGATGAATTCACCCCTCCACTTT
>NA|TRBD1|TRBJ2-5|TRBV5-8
CASSYDRGRETQYF
TGTGCCAGCAGCTACGACAGGGGTAGGGAGACCCAGTACTTC
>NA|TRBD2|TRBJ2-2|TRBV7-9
CASSSSGANTGELFF
TGTGCCAGCAGCTCGAGCGGGGCGAACACCGGGGAGCTGTTTTTT
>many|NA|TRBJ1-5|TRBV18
CASSLAGTHNQPQHF
TGTGCCAGCTCACTCGCCGGGACGCATAATCAGCCCCAGCATTTT
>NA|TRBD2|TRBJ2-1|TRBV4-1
CASSPIGGSTYEQFF
TGCGCCAGCAGCCCCATCGGGGGGTCAACCTACGAGCAGTTCTTC